This is a list of T cell receptor beta chains from one sample in a study of cytomegalovirus exposure and HLA in healthy donors. Data came from immunoSEQ multiplex PCR; TCRdb stores just in-frame clones and leaves some out. The sample includes approximately 110,000 clones, 79% of them seen just once. The sample taken for sequencing was PBMCs. The receptors come from a woman between 35 and 50 years old in good health and CMV-seronegative. Each CDR3 is given with its conserved first and last residue. D genes are given only for firm matches. Some rows mark clone size as missing; the rest say once, few, many or name a class of expanded clone.

V,J,size,D,length,CDR3,DNA
TRBV5-1,TRBJ2-1,-,TRBD2,16,CASSFLTAGVSNEQFF,TGCGCCAGCAGCTTCCTAACAGCGGGAGTCTCGAATGAGCAGTTCTTC
TRBV28,TRBJ1-3,-,TRBD1,17,CASSLLPGQGGGNTIYF,TGTGCCAGCAGTCTTCTACCGGGACAGGGGGGTGGAAACACCATATATTTT
TRBV7-2,TRBJ2-7,few,TRBD1,14,CASSLERTGVEQYF,TGTGCCAGCAGCTTAGAGCGGACAGGGGTCGAGCAGTACTTC
TRBV9,TRBJ1-6,-,TRBD1,16,CASSFKRDSKFSPLHF,TGTGCCAGCAGCTTCAAAAGGGACAGCAAGTTCTCACCCCTCCACTTT
TRBV19,TRBJ2-7,once,TRBD2,14,CASSMAGGAYEQYF,TGTGCCAGTAGTATGGCGGGGGGAGCCTACGAGCAGTACTTC
TRBV27,TRBJ1-5,-,TRBD1,13,CASGRGGLQPQHF,TGTGCCAGCGGAAGAGGGGGCTTGCAGCCCCAGCATTTT
TRBV7-2,TRBJ2-3,-,-,14,CASSFSADTDTQYF,TGTGCCAGCAGCTTCTCAGCGGATACAGATACGCAGTATTTT
TRBV28,TRBJ2-7,few,-,11,CASSRQGEQYF,TGTGCCAGCAGCCGCCAGGGCGAGCAGTACTTC
TRBV4-3,TRBJ2-3,-,-,17,CASSQDNRASATDTQYF,TGCGCCAGCAGCCAAGATAATCGGGCTAGCGCTACAGATACGCAGTATTTT
TRBV4-1,TRBJ2-1,-,-,17,CASSQDSSRVGFNEQFF,TGCGCCAGCAGCCAAGATTCCAGCAGGGTGGGGTTCAATGAGCAGTTCTTC
TRBV6-5,TRBJ2-7,-,TRBD1,14,CASSARTGSYEQYF,TGTGCCAGCAGCGCTAGGACAGGGTCCTACGAGCAGTACTTC
TRBV7-2,TRBJ1-3,-,TRBD1,15,CASSADGQATDTIYF,TGTGCCAGCAGCGCAGACGGACAGGCCACGGACACCATATATTTT
TRBV7-2,TRBJ1-4,-,-,14,CASSVRGPNEKLFF,TGTGCCAGCAGCGTCCGAGGGCCTAATGAAAAACTGTTTTTT
TRBV27,TRBJ1-2,-,-,13,CASSFRGSYGYTF,TGTGCCAGCAGTTTCCGGGGGAGCTATGGCTACACCTTC
TRBV10-2,TRBJ2-5,-,TRBD2,13,CASTSGGEETQYF,TGCGCCAGCACTAGCGGGGGGGAAGAGACCCAGTACTTC
TRBV27,TRBJ2-5,few,TRBD2,14,CASSHGTKEGTQYF,TGTGCCAGCAGCCACGGGACTAAGGAGGGGACCCAGTACTTC
TRBV7-2,TRBJ2-7,-,-,15,CASSLASGSSYEQYF,TGTGCCAGCAGCTTAGCTAGCGGTAGCTCCTACGAGCAGTACTTC
TRBV7-2,TRBJ2-1,-,-,12,CASRLAGNEQFF,TGTGCCAGCAGACTAGCAGGGAATGAGCAGTTCTTC
TRBV29-1,TRBJ2-5,-,-,11,CSSLFEETQYF,TGCAGCTCGTTGTTTGAAGAGACCCAGTACTTC
TRBV7-8,TRBJ1-2,-,TRBD1,16,CASSILQGTSVYGYTF,TGTGCCAGCAGCATTTTACAGGGGACCTCTGTCTATGGCTACACCTTC